This TCR beta chain was sequenced in a study of shared clonotypes between healthy human individuals (dated by TCRdb to about 2020). Notes on the research overall: Three men and a couple of women, aged 18 to 49 years, made up the cohort. For each donor, three plates each were used for CD4 naive and CD4 memory, two plates were used for CD8 naive, and one plate was used for CD8 memory. To estimate repertoire size and how much clonotype sharing occurs between individuals, the study deeply sequenced the blood TCR repertoires of roughly 5 healthy adults. Different laboratories and diverse techniques were used to prepare libraries and sequence TCR repertoires, to increase sequencing depth and limit assay-specific biases. Each donor's leukapheresis produced roughly between roughly 0.85 and 9.5 billion PBMCs. Here is what the overall study found, with its caveats: Roughly 5.2% of naive CD4, 3.5% of naive CD8, 2.3% of memory CD4, and about 0.4% of memory CD8 clonotypes were shared across several donors. Larger estimated clonotype richness was generally found for naive subsets than for memory subsets. Sampling was restricted to blood, and TCR repertoires in tissues likely differ from the TCR repertoires found in blood. Pairwise subsampling indicated that sequencing depth was expected to affect the degree of clonotype sharing among donors. Clonotypes shared by all four sorted-subset donors showed higher generation probabilities than non-shared clonotypes. Rarefaction of sorted-subset datasets indicated incomplete sequencing despite the large sequencing depth. Because the study included a small number of donors, the genetic and exposure-history diversity represented was limited.

There are 15 amino acids in the CDR3, from cysteine to phenylalanine inclusive. Only the CDR3 DNA is retained, 45 bases long and in frame from the first base. CDR1 MNHNS and CDR2 SASEGT are derived from the germline V gene. Deletion took 3 bases off V and 10 bases off J, with a span of 19 bases between the germline ends. TCR CDR3 regions were amplified from genomic DNA by multiplex PCR using the deep immunoSEQ assay. Genomic DNA extracted from each cell subset was distributed evenly over all wells of several immunoSEQ 96-well plates, and each plate served as one replicate. Each replicate PCR for sorted subsets received approximately 220 ng genomic DNA, equal to roughly 30,000 T cell genomes. The purified libraries were quantified using a Qubit 3.0 fluorometer, sized with a Bioanalyzer 2100, and then quantified again using the KAPA Library Quantification kit. Every immunoSEQ 96-well plate was sequenced on a dedicated single-read 150-cycle Illumina NextSeq 550 flow cell. The paper's data handling went like this. Because the immunoSEQ output included only junctional sequences and no quality scores, the filtering could not be the same as the filtering used for full-length reads. Sequences were annotated with PyIR, a Python wrapper for IgBLAST v1.9, using IMGT germline references to assign V/J genes and CDR3. Any read was removed if the V/J assignment was weak (E-value above 1e-6), the CDR3 was missing, or the read contained stop codons, out-of-frame junctions, or ambiguous translated residues. V3J clonotypes were defined as sequences sharing an identical inferred V gene, J gene, and CDR3 amino acid sequence. Percentage overlap between repertoires was calculated by dividing the number of shared unique clonotypes by the size of the smaller repertoire. Three approaches were used to assess repertoire richness: RTK rarefaction, the Chao1 estimator, and Recon v2.1 estimates of unobserved clonotypes. Generation probabilities were computed with OLGA for all TCRbeta clonotypes obtained by the gDNA method from several donors. Imported from immuneACCESS, the table was reduced by TCRdb to in-frame sequences with V and J called. These copies leave out some clones; in studies compared against another copy, an unresolved V gene accounts for under half, and the cause of the remainder is not known. From that table come the V and J calls and clone size; the DNA was used to work out D and trimming. The sample yields around 1.9 million clones; approximately 94% were counted once. The ten largest clones take up about 1.5% of the sample.

A note on this clone: The target of this receptor is not known. One base away there is no much larger clone; base qualities are not given.

CD8 naive samples were CD45RO-negative cells positively selected for CCR7, giving a CD45RA+CCR7+ population that excluded TemRA cells. Donors were healthy HIV-negative adults with no recently reported acute infections or vaccinations. Every donor was a Caucasian adult residing in Nashville, Tennessee, USA. Blood was obtained by leukapheresis, after which PBMCs were separated by Ficoll-Histopaque density gradient centrifugation and cryopreserved in liquid nitrogen vapor phase. Analytical flow cytometry was used to check the purity and quantity of every magnetically sorted T cell population. Genomic DNA was isolated from each sorted fraction and quantified by UV absorbance on a Nanodrop 2000c.

The sequence is built from TRBV6-1 and TRBJ1-3; the D gene is possibly TRBD1, with 5 bases matching. The specimen was naive CD8+ T cells from PBMCs. The cell subset or site label on this specimen signifies: CD45RA+CCR7+. The receptor was isolated from a young man in good health. Some clones in this sample may be carry-over from other donors' samples. The CDR3 amino acid sequence is: CASSEVRGSSGTIYF. Here is the DNA: TGTGCCAGCAGTGAGGTCCGGGGGAGCAGTGGGACCATATATTTT.